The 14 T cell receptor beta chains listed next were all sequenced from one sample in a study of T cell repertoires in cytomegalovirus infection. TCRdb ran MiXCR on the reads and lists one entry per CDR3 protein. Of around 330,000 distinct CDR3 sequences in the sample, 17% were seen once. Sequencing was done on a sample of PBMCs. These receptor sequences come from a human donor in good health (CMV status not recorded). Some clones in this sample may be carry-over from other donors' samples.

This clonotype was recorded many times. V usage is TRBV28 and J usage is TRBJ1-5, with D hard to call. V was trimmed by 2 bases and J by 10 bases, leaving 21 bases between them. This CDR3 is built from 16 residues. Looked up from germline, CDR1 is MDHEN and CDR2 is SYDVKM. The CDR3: CASSLGVGMGIEPQHF. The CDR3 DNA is TGTGCCAGCAGTTTAGGGGTTGGGATGGGGATAGAACCCCAGCATTTT.

Here the CDR3 reads CASSQDNRGNSPLHF. The CDR3 DNA reads as TGCGCCAGCAGCCAAGATAACAGGGGGAATTCACCCCTCCACTTT. V is TRBV4-1 and J is TRBJ1-6, with TRBD1 identical over 8 bases. The V and J ends lost 0 bases and 7 bases, in that order; junction bases with no gene match: 2. Germline assignment: CDR1 MGHRA and CDR2 YSYEKL. The CDR3 length is 15 residues.

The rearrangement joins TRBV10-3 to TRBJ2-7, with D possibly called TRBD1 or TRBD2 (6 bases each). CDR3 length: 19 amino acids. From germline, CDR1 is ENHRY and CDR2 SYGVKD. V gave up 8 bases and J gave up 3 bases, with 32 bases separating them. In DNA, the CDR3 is TGTGCCATCGGGGGCGGCGGGGATGAAAGAAAACCCAAATACTACGAGCAGTACTTC. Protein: CAIGGGGDERKPKYYEQYF.

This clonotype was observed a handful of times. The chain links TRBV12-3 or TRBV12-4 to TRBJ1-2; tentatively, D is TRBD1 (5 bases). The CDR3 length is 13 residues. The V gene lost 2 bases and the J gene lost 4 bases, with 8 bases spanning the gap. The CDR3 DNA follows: TGTGCCAGCAGTTTAAGGGGCCCCTATGGCTACACCTTC. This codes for CASSLRGPYGYTF.

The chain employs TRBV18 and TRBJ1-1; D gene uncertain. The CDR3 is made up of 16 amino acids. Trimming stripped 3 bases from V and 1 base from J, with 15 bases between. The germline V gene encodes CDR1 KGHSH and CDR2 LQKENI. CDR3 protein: CASSPAQIAGNTEAFF. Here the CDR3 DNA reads TGTGCCAGCTCACCGGCTCAGATTGCGGGGAACACTGAAGCTTTCTTT.

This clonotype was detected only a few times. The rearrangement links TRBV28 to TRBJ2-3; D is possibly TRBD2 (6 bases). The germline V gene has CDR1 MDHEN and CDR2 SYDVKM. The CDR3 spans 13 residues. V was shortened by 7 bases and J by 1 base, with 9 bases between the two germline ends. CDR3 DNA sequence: TGTGCCAGCACGCCTAGCGGCACAGATACGCAGTATTTT. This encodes CASTPSGTDTQYF.

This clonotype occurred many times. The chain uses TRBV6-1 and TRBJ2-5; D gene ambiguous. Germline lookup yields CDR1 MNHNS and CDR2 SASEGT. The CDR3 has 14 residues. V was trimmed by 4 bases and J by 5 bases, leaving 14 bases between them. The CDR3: CASSAPRKRETQYF. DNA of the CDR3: TGTGCCAGCAGTGCCCCCCGTAAGAGGGAGACCCAGTACTTC.

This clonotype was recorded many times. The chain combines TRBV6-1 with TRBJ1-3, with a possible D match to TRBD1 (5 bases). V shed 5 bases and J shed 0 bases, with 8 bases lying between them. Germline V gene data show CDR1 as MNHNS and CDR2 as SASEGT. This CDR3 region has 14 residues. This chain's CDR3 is CASSFGGSGNTIYF. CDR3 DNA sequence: TGTGCCAGCAGTTTCGGGGGCTCTGGAAACACCATATATTTT.

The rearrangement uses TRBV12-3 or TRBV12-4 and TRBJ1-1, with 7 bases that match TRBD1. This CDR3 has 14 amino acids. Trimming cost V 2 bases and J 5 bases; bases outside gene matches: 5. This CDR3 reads CASSLHRGGTEAFF. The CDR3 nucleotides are TGTGCCAGCAGTTTACACAGGGGTGGGACTGAAGCTTTCTTT.

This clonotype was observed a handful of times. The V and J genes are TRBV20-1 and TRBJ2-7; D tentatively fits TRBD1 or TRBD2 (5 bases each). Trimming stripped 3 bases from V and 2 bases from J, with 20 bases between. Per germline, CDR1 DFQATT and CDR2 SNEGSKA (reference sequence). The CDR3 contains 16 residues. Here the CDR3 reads CSASGSGTGNPYEQYF. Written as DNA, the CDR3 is TGCAGTGCTAGTGGGTCCGGGACGGGGAACCCCTACGAGCAGTACTTC.

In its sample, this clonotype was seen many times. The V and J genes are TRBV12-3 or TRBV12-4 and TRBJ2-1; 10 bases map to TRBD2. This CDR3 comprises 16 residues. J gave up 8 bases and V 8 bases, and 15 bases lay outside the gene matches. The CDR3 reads CASGTEEAGGPHEQFF. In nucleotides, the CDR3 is TGTGCCAGCGGAACCGAAGAAGCGGGGGGGCCCCATGAGCAGTTCTTC.

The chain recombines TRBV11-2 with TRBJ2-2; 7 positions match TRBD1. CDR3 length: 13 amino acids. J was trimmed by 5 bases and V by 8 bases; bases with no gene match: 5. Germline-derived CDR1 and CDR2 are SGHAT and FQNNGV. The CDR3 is CASGGQRTGELFF. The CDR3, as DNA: TGTGCCAGCGGGGGACAGAGGACCGGGGAGCTGTTTTTT.

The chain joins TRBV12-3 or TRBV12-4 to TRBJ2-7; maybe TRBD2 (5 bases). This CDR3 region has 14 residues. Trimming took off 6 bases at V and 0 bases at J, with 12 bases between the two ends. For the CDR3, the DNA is TGTGCCAGCAGACCTATGGGGAGCTCCTACGAGCAGTACTTC. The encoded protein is CASRPMGSSYEQYF.

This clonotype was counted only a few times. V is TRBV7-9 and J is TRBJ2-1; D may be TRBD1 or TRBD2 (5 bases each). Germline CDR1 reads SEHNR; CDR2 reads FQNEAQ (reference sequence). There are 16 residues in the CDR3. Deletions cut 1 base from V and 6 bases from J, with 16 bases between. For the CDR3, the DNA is TGTGCCAGCAGCTTAGGCCCCCGAGGGGCGGCCAATGAGCAGTTCTTC. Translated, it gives CASSLGPRGAANEQFF.